The source of this T cell receptor (beta chain) is a study of T-cell reconstitution after alpha-beta-depleted transplantation in children. Germline values: CDR1 DFQATT, CDR2 SNEGSKA (reference sequence). CDR3 length: 14 amino acids. V was clipped by 3 bases and J by 3 bases, with 12 bases between them. Study-level results: Diversity and T-cell counts at one year after transplant derived mostly from new T cells. In patients about two months after transplant, alpha-beta T cells reportedly arose from several hundred expanded graft clones.

In its sample, this clonotype was seen many times. Its specificity is not known. Preparation of the TCRbeta library used unique molecular identifiers. TCRdb reprocessed the PCR reads with MiXCR, giving one entry per CDR3 protein. The data contain some 5,100 distinct CDR3 sequences, 6.5% to 8% of them seen just once; the ten biggest clones take up more than 1.5%. The chain couples TRBV20-1 to TRBJ1-5; perhaps TRBD1 as D (5 bases). The receptor's source is a boy younger than two who had a stem cell transplant for SCID, so the T cells may come from the graft donor. The material was PBMCs, mostly from graft donor cells, obtained 60 days after TCRalphabeta/CD19-depleted stem cell transplant. In DNA form, the CDR3 reads TGCAGTGCTAGTGACGACAGTTCCAATCAGCCCCAGCATTTT. Translation gives CSASDDSSNQPQHF.